These 18 T cell receptor beta chains came from one sample sequenced in a study of neurological immune-mediated disorders. TCRdb redid the calling of the 5' RACE reads with MiXCR, one entry per CDR3 protein. The sample shows approximately 65,000 distinct CDR3 sequences, approximately 3.7% of them seen only once. Sequenced sample: PBMCs. The receptors here all came from a man aged 45-65 years with multiple sclerosis.

At least ten counts were recorded for this clonotype. The chain uses TRBV11-2 and TRBJ1-1; D remains unclear. Germline V gene data show CDR1 as SGHAT and CDR2 as FQNNGV. The V end was cut by 6 bases, the J end by 1 base, with 15 bases between. The CDR3 spans 15 residues. This chain's CDR3 is CASSKLSPGNTEAFF. In nucleotides, the CDR3 is TGTGCCAGCAGTAAATTGTCACCCGGGAACACTGAAGCTTTCTTT.

This clonotype was seen repeatedly, ten times or more. The V call is TRBV10-1, the J call TRBJ2-1, with 9 bases fitting TRBD1. The CDR3 consists of 15 residues. V dropped 6 bases and J dropped 5; count of bases not matched to a gene: 8. The germline CDR1 and CDR2 sequences are WNHNN and SYGVQD (reference sequence). CDR3 loop: CASRPGTGSHNEQFF. Here the CDR3 DNA reads TGCGCCAGCAGACCCGGGACAGGGAGCCACAATGAGCAGTTCTTC.

Ten or more counts support this clonotype. The rearrangement joins TRBV29-1 to TRBJ2-5, with a tentative D call TRBD2 (6 bases). V was cut by 6 bases and J by 5 bases, with 13 bases left in between. The CDR3 sequence is 12 residues long. The V gene's germline CDR1 is SQVTM and CDR2 ANQGSEA. This CDR3 reads CSVPTSSETQYF. The CDR3 nucleotides read TGCAGCGTCCCAACTAGCTCTGAGACCCAGTACTTC.

This clonotype was recorded at least ten times. The chain is built from TRBV5-1 and TRBJ2-1, with 7 positions matching TRBD2. This CDR3 has 14 amino acids. From germline, CDR1 is SGHRS and CDR2 YFSETQ. After removal of 9 bases from V and 2 bases from J, the junction contained 8 bases not matched to a gene. The CDR3 spells CATNPGTTYNEQFF. CDR3 nucleotide sequence: TGCGCCACCAATCCCGGGACTACCTACAATGAGCAGTTCTTC.

This clonotype was counted many times. This sequence joins TRBV6-1 and TRBJ1-3; maybe TRBD1 (6 bases). CDR3 size: 14 residues. Germline assignment: CDR1 MNHNS and CDR2 SASEGT. Trimming took 2 bases from V and 4 from J, leaving 9 bases between them. CDR3 loop: CASSEPGAGNTIYF. The CDR3 DNA reads TGTGCCAGCAGTGAACCGGGGGCCGGAAACACCATATATTTT.

This clonotype was detected many times. CDR3 coding DNA: TGTGCCAGCACCGGCGGGTGGACCGGGGAGCTGTTTTTT. It is translated as CASTGGWTGELFF. J is TRBJ2-2 and V is TRBV2; D is perhaps TRBD2 (5 bases). Trimming took off 7 bases at V and 5 bases at J, with 11 bases between the two ends. Germline V lookup: CDR1 SNHLY, CDR2 FYNNEI. The CDR3 totals 13 residues.

By sample share, this clonotype is medium-sized. J is TRBJ2-1 and V is TRBV20-1, with D unresolved. Trimming took 3 bases from V and 6 from J, leaving 9 bases between them. The length of the CDR3 is 12 residues. From germline, CDR1 is DFQATT and CDR2 SNEGSKA (reference sequence). The CDR3 DNA follows: TGCAGTGCTAGTCGCCCCGCCAATGAGCAGTTCTTC. Translated: CSASRPANEQFF.

The sample holds many counts of this clonotype. The chain joins TRBV5-5 to TRBJ1-2; tentative D call: TRBD1 (5 bases). Germline loops: CDR1 SGHKS, CDR2 YYEKEE (reference sequence). The CDR3 runs 11 residues. V gave up 3 bases and J gave up 8 bases, with 8 bases separating them. CDR3 DNA sequence: TGTGCCAGCAGCTGGGACGTGGGCTACACCTTC. Residues: CASSWDVGYTF. The full variable domain, with the rest looked up from reference TRBV5-5 and TRBJ1-2, is DAGVTQSPTHLIKTRGQQVTLRCSPISGHKSVSWYQQVLGQGPQFIFQYYEKEERGRGNFPDRFSARQFPNYSSELNVNALLLGDSALYLCASSWDVGYTFGSGTRLTVV.

Ten or more counts support this clonotype. The chain employs TRBV5-5 and TRBJ2-2, with 7 bases aligning to TRBD2. CDR1 and CDR2 (germline): SGHKS, YYEKEE (reference sequence). This CDR3 has 15 amino acids. The ends lost 7 bases at V and 2 bases at J; junction bases unmatched: 8. The CDR3 DNA follows: TGTGCCAGCGTTTCGGGGGGTCCCAACACCGGGGAGCTGTTTTTT. It specifies CASVSGGPNTGELFF.

This clonotype was seen many times. The V gene is TRBV6-5, the J gene TRBJ2-1; D may be TRBD1 or TRBD2 (5 bases each). The CDR3 totals 15 residues. V was trimmed by 6 bases and J by 0 bases, leaving 12 bases between them. Germline CDR1 is MNHEY and CDR2 is SVGAGI. CDR3 sequence (DNA): TGTGCCAGCAGCCTGGGACGCCTCTCCTACAATGAGCAGTTCTTC. It specifies CASSLGRLSYNEQFF.

This clonotype was recorded at least ten times. V and J are TRBV4-3 and TRBJ2-3; no clear D. CDR1 LGHNA and CDR2 YSLEER come from the germline V gene. Trimming removed 0 bases from V and 8 bases from J, with 12 bases in between. The CDR3 extends over 14 amino acids. DNA for the CDR3: TGCGCCAGCAGCCAAGATTTCGCGGTGGGTACGCAGTATTTT. It specifies CASSQDFAVGTQYF.

This clonotype was seen many times. This sequence joins TRBV4-2 and TRBJ2-2; 13 bases are a match to TRBD2. This CDR3 has 17 residues. The V segment lost 5 bases and the J segment 1 base; nucleotides outside the gene matches: 4. Germline loops: CDR1 LGHNA, CDR2 YNFKEQ. The CDR3 DNA reads as TGTGCCAGCAGCTACGGGACTAGCGGGGTGAACACCGGGGAGCTGTTTTTT. Translation gives CASSYGTSGVNTGELFF.

This clonotype appeared many times. The chain carries TRBV12-3 or TRBV12-4 and TRBJ1-4; D remains unclear. The CDR3 consists of 13 residues. The V end lost 6 bases, the J end lost 8 bases, and 13 bases lay between the germline ends. The CDR3 region has the DNA TGTGCCAGCAGCTGGGGAATCGGGGAAAAACTGTTTTTT. It encodes CASSWGIGEKLFF.

This clonotype was found many times. The genes are TRBV4-2 and TRBJ2-1; the D gene is possibly TRBD1 (6 bases). CDR3 length: 14 amino acids. Germline lookup yields CDR1 LGHNA and CDR2 YNFKEQ. V dropped 4 bases and J dropped 4 bases, with 11 bases sitting between them. The CDR3 protein is CASSPWTDYNEQFF. The CDR3 DNA is TGTGCCAGCAGCCCATGGACAGATTACAATGAGCAGTTCTTC.

This clonotype was recorded many times. J is TRBJ2-1 and V is TRBV5-1; D gene unclear. V dropped 0 bases and J dropped 11 bases, with 9 bases sitting between them. The CDR3 is 12 amino acids. Germline V gene sequence: CDR1 SGHRS, CDR2 YFSETQ. CDR3 sequence reads: CASSLVRGKQFF. The CDR3 DNA follows: TGCGCCAGCAGCTTGGTGAGAGGAAAGCAGTTCTTC.

The sample holds many counts of this clonotype. The rearrangement uses TRBV20-1 and TRBJ2-7, with 7 bases fitting TRBD2. This CDR3 has 15 amino acids. The V gene's germline CDR1 is DFQATT and CDR2 SNEGSKA (reference sequence). Trimming at V came to 3 bases and at J to 4 bases, leaving 12 bases not matched to a gene. The DNA for the CDR3 is TGCAGTGCTAGGGGAGGGTACAAAAGAATTTACGAGCAGTACTTC. Translating gives CSARGGYKRIYEQYF.

A few counts support this clonotype. This may be a read error: a much more frequent sequence differs by one nucleotide. J is TRBJ2-6 and V is TRBV5-1; D is possibly TRBD1 or TRBD2 (5 bases each). Looked up from germline, CDR1 is SGHRS and CDR2 is YFSETQ. CDR3 length: 17 residues. The CDR3 DNA is TGCGCCAGCAGCCGGAGCCTAGGTCTAGCTGGGGCCAAAGTCCTGACTTTC. It specifies CASSRSLGLAGAKVLTF.

This clonotype has a count of ten or more. The chain has TRBV5-1 and TRBJ1-1; D ambiguous. CDR3 length: 13 amino acids. The germline V and J ends were trimmed by 1 base and 1 base, with 5 bases remaining between them. From germline, CDR1 is SGHRS and CDR2 YFSETQ. Here the CDR3 DNA reads TGCGCCAGCAGCTTGCGGAAGAACACTGAAGCTTTCTTT. Residues: CASSLRKNTEAFF.